The 26 T cell receptor beta chains given below trace back to one sample, sequenced in a study of regulatory T cells in long-lasting Graves disease. Time point described: newly diagnosed GD, antithyroid drugs for less than 3 months. RNA extracted from PBMCs served as the sequencing template. Construction of the TCR beta libraries employed iRepertoire HTBI primers in conjunction with Arm-PCR of CDR3 regions. TCRdb redid the calling of the multiplex PCR reads with MiXCR, one entry per CDR3 protein. The sample carries 240,000 or so distinct CDR3 sequences, roughly a fifth recorded once. This sample comprised peripheral blood mononuclear cells (PBMCs), obtained at new diagnosis, from a patient treated with antithyroid drugs. The receptors come from a female donor with Graves disease.

This chain joins TRBV6-1 and TRBJ1-2; 7 nucleotides align to TRBD1. Trimming removed 8 bases from V and 4 bases from J; junction bases left unmatched: 16. Germline lookup yields CDR1 MNHNS and CDR2 SASEGT. CDR3 length equals 16 residues. The chain's CDR3 is CASCGTAIIRIYGYTF. The CDR3 nucleotides read TGTGCCAGCTGCGGGACAGCCATTATACGTATCTATGGCTACACCTTC.

J is TRBJ1-2 and V is TRBV20-1; possible D gene TRBD1, 5 bases. The CDR3 is made up of 14 amino acids. The V end lost 6 bases, the J end lost 1 base, and 15 bases lay between the germline ends. Germline V gene data show CDR1 as DFQATT and CDR2 as SNEGSKA (reference sequence). Here the CDR3 reads CSALLLTDNYGYTF. The CDR3 DNA follows: TGCAGTGCCCTCCTACTGACAGATAACTATGGCTACACCTTC.

This clonotype occurred a few times. J is TRBJ2-1 and V is TRBV5-4; a possible D gene is TRBD2 (5 bases). The CDR3 runs to 15 residues. Trimming pared 0 bases from V and 8 bases from J, leaving 15 bases between. The germline V gene encodes CDR1 SGHNT and CDR2 YYREEE (reference sequence). The CDR3 is CASSLEGGRGYEQFF. The CDR3 region has the DNA TGTGCCAGCAGCTTGGAGGGCGGTAGAGGGTATGAGCAGTTCTTC.

Note on this clonotype: A much larger clone lies one base from this, so it may be a read error. Since no conserved phenylalanine or tryptophan closes the CDR3, a read error is the likely cause. This chain connects TRBV28 to TRBJ1-1; unclear D gene. The CDR3 spans 15 residues. V was shortened by 6 bases and J by 1 base, with 15 bases between the two germline ends. The germline CDR1 and CDR2 sequences are MDHEN and SYDVKM. The CDR3 sequence: CASSTGTGSNTEAFS. In nucleotides, the CDR3 is TGTGCCAGCAGCACCGGAACGGGTTCGAACACTGAAGCTTTCTCT.

This clonotype was counted many times. The chain joins TRBV2 to TRBJ2-1, with TRBD2 as a possible D gene (5 bases). The CDR3 sequence is 14 residues long. Germline CDR1 reads SNHLY; CDR2 reads FYNNEI. The V and J ends lost 4 bases and 4 bases respectively, with 11 bases between them. CDR3 DNA: TGTGCCAGCAGTGCGGGGTCGCTTTACAATGAGCAGTTCTTC. Translation: CASSAGSLYNEQFF.

This clonotype was seen repeatedly, ten times or more. The V and J genes are TRBV3-1 and TRBJ1-2, with 8 bases that match TRBD1. Germline values: CDR1 LGHDT, CDR2 YNNKEL (reference sequence). V was pared by 3 bases and J by 5 bases, with 8 bases of the junction left unmatched. There are 15 residues in the CDR3. Written as DNA, the CDR3 is TGTGCCAGCAGCCAGCTCGGGACAGGAGGTTATGGCTACACCTTC. Translation: CASSQLGTGGYGYTF.

There are a few counts of this clonotype. CDR3 amino acids: CASTGAGAYEQYF. The CDR3 DNA follows: TGTGCCAGCACAGGGGCGGGGGCCTACGAGCAGTACTTC. The rearrangement uses TRBV12-3 or TRBV12-4 and TRBJ2-7, with D perhaps matching TRBD2 (7 bases). V lost 7 bases to trimming and J lost 2 bases, with 12 bases between them. This CDR3 has 13 amino acids.

This clonotype has only a few counts. V and J are TRBV4-2 and TRBJ1-5, with D tentatively TRBD1 (6 bases). V lost 5 bases to trimming and J lost 0 bases, with 17 bases between them. The CDR3 has 17 amino acids. CDR1 and CDR2 from the germline V gene are LGHNA and YNFKEQ. CDR3 loop: CASSENRDKNSNQPQHF. CDR3 sequence (DNA): TGTGCCAGCAGCGAAAACCGGGACAAGAATAGCAATCAGCCCCAGCATTTT.

V and J are TRBV7-2 and TRBJ1-6; D gene unclear. Trimming took off 2 bases at V and 9 bases at J, with 8 bases between the two ends. CDR1 is SGHTA, CDR2 FQGNSA, per germline. This CDR3 comprises 13 residues. CDR3 DNA sequence: TGTGCCAGCAGCTTATATAAGAGTTCACCCCTCCACTTT. Protein product: CASSLYKSSPLHF.

The chain couples TRBV4-3 to TRBJ1-6; D unresolved. Between the trimmed V and J ends, which lost 1 base and 7 bases, there was a span of 14 bases. Germline CDR1 LGHNA, CDR2 YSLEER. The CDR3 is 16 amino acids. CDR3 protein: CASSQGRRTANSPLHF. CDR3 nucleotide sequence: TGCGCCAGCAGCCAAGGGCGCCGGACGGCAAATTCACCCCTCCACTTT.

CDR3 region: CASSLGGGGNEQFF. The CDR3 DNA follows: TGTGCCAGCAGCTTAGGGGGGGGAGGCAATGAGCAGTTCTTC. This chain connects TRBV11-2 to TRBJ2-1; TRBD2 matches at 7 bases. The CDR3 contains 14 residues. Trimming cost V 1 base and J 6 bases; bases outside gene matches: 3. The germline V gene encodes CDR1 SGHAT and CDR2 FQNNGV.

Worth noting for this clonotype: Possible read error: a much larger clone is one base away. This sequence joins TRBV18 and TRBJ2-1, with 10 bases matching TRBD2. The CDR3 is 14 residues long. V gave up 3 bases and J gave up 13 bases; unmatched junction bases: 9. From germline, CDR1 is KGHSH and CDR2 LQKENI. The CDR3 DNA sequence: TGTGCCAGCTCACCTAGCGGGGGGACAGAGACCCAGTTCTTC. Its protein is CASSPSGGTETQFF.

Ten or more counts support this clonotype. The V call is TRBV11-2, the J call TRBJ2-3; 9 positions match TRBD1. Germline values: CDR1 SGHAT, CDR2 FQNNGV. With 3 bases clipped from V and 2 bases from J, the junction kept 3 bases outside the gene matches. This CDR3 spans 15 amino acids. CDR3 sequence: CASSFGTGNTDTQYF. The CDR3 nucleotides read TGTGCCAGCAGCTTCGGGACAGGGAACACAGATACGCAGTATTTT.

This clonotype was seen ten or more times. This CDR3 is CSADRLADTDTQYF. CDR3 nucleotide sequence: TGCAGCGCTGATCGACTAGCGGACACAGATACGCAGTATTTT. J is TRBJ2-3 and V is TRBV29-1, with 9 bases fitting TRBD2. V trimming: 7 bases; J trimming: 2 bases; junction bases outside the gene matches: 7. CDR1 is SQVTM, CDR2 ANQGSEA, per germline. This CDR3 has 14 amino acids.

Many counts were recorded for this clonotype. The CDR3 DNA sequence: TGTGCCAGCAGCCCCGATGGGGGGAAGTATGAAAAACTGTTTTTT. Translating it yields CASSPDGGKYEKLFF. This chain links TRBV9 with TRBJ1-4; the D gene is possibly TRBD1 (5 bases). This CDR3 spans 15 amino acids. V dropped 4 bases and J dropped 6 bases, with 16 bases sitting between them. CDR1 SGDLS and CDR2 YYNGEE come from the germline V gene.

This clonotype occurred many times. The chain carries TRBV7-2 and TRBJ2-7; the D gene could be TRBD1 or TRBD2 (5 bases each). The CDR3 is made up of 13 amino acids. The germline gives CDR1 SGHTA, CDR2 FQGNSA. Between the trimmed V and J ends, which lost 5 bases and 5 bases, there was a span of 13 bases. DNA of the CDR3: TGTGCCAGCAGCCTACTGAGGGGCGACGAGCAGTACTTC. This translates into CASSLLRGDEQYF.

This clonotype showed up just a few times. The V gene is TRBV4-3, the J gene TRBJ2-3; D is perhaps TRBD2 (6 bases). The V and J ends lost 3 bases and 5 bases respectively, with 6 bases between them. CDR1 and CDR2 (germline): LGHNA, YSLEER. This CDR3 is 12 amino acids long. The CDR3 sequence is CASSHGGDTQYF. In nucleotides, the CDR3 is TGCGCCAGCAGCCACGGGGGAGATACGCAGTATTTT.

This clonotype occurred many times. The chain employs TRBV18 and TRBJ1-1, with a tentative D call TRBD1 (6 bases). V lost 6 bases to trimming and J lost 4 bases, with 12 bases between them. There are 13 residues in the CDR3. Germline V gene sequence: CDR1 KGHSH, CDR2 LQKENI. DNA of the CDR3: TGTGCCAGCTCGCAGGGGACGTCCACTGAAGCTTTCTTT. Amino acids: CASSQGTSTEAFF.

The sample holds a few counts of this clonotype. The chain links TRBV2 to TRBJ1-6; the D is unclear. This CDR3 comprises 15 residues. V was shortened by 6 bases and J by 0 bases, with 9 bases between the two germline ends. The V gene's germline CDR1 is SNHLY and CDR2 FYNNEI. The CDR3 coding sequence is TGTGCCAGCAGGGCCGGGAGCTCCTATAATTCACCCCTCCACTTT. Protein product: CASRAGSSYNSPLHF.

The V and J genes are TRBV3-1 and TRBJ2-1; D remains ambiguous. V lost 7 bases, J lost 2 bases, and 12 bases lay in between. Germline CDR1 reads LGHDT; CDR2 reads YNNKEL (reference sequence). This CDR3 contains 14 residues. CDR3 in DNA: TGTGCCAGCACCGTTGGTGCTCCCTACAATGAGCAGTTCTTC. It translates to CASTVGAPYNEQFF.

There are many counts of this clonotype. The chain is built from TRBV3-1 and TRBJ1-1; TRBD1 is a possible D gene (5 bases). Germline assignment: CDR1 LGHDT and CDR2 YNNKEL (reference sequence). CDR3 length: 14 amino acids. Trimming removed 4 bases from V and 8 bases from J, with 17 bases in between. The DNA for the CDR3 is TGTGCCAGCAGCCGATTTCCTACCGGGACGGAAGCTTTCTTT. As protein: CASSRFPTGTEAFF.

As to this clonotype: A much larger clonotype is one base distant, so this may be a read error. The chain recombines TRBV10-1 with TRBJ2-5, with 8 bases identical to TRBD2. This CDR3 has 15 residues. Germline values: CDR1 WNHNN, CDR2 SYGVQD (reference sequence). The CDR3 reads CASGRGSAGGENQYF. The DNA of the CDR3 is TGCGCCAGCGGACGAGGGTCGGCGGGAGGAGAGAACCAGTACTTC.

This clonotype was counted ten times or more. This chain joins TRBV28 and TRBJ2-2, with D hard to call. The CDR3 has 11 amino acids. Germline V gene lookup returns CDR1 MDHEN and CDR2 SYDVKM. Trimming removed 7 bases at V and 6 bases at J, with 6 bases between. CDR3 sequence: CASKRPGELFF. The CDR3 DNA sequence: TGTGCCAGCAAACGACCCGGGGAGCTGTTTTTT.

Turning to this clonotype: This may stem from a read error, because a much larger clone lies one nucleotide away. The rearrangement uses TRBV6-8 and TRBJ2-3; D is unclear. Trimming left V 5 bases short and J 0 bases short, with 12 bases between. There are 15 residues in the CDR3. Germline V gives CDR1 MNHGY, CDR2 SAAAGT. CDR3 loop: CASSEYAQSTDTQYF. The CDR3 nucleotides read TGTGCCAGCAGTGAATACGCCCAGAGCACAGATACGCAGTATTTT.

The chain couples TRBV5-1 to TRBJ1-6; TRBD1 agrees at 9 bases. Unmatched junction bases numbered 6, after V lost 0 bases and J lost 8 bases. CDR1 is SGHRS and CDR2 is YFSETQ in the germline V gene. CDR3 length: 16 amino acids. The CDR3 is CASSLAGQGHHSPLHF. CDR3 coding DNA: TGCGCCAGCAGCTTGGCGGGACAGGGACATCATTCACCCCTCCACTTT.

This clonotype was observed many times. The chain employs TRBV20-1 and TRBJ1-2, with 10 bases identical to TRBD1. V dropped 5 bases and J dropped 7; count of bases not matched to a gene: 7. The germline V gene has CDR1 DFQATT and CDR2 SNEGSKA (reference sequence). This CDR3 spans 13 amino acids. The CDR3 here is CSAERQGASGYTF. CDR3 nucleotides: TGCAGTGCTGAACGACAGGGGGCGTCTGGCTACACCTTC.